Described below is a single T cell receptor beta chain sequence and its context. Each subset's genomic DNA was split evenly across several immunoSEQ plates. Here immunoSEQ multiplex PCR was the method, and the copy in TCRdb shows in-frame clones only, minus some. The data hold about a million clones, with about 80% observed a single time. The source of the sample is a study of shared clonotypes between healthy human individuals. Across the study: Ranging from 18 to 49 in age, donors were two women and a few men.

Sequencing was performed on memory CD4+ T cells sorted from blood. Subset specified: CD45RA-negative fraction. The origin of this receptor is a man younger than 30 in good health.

CDR3 in amino acids: CACYGTSGGNSYNEQFF. The CDR3 bases are TGTGCCTGTTACGGGACTAGCGGGGGGAACTCCTACAATGAGCAGTTCTTC. The chain couples TRBV30 to TRBJ2-1; 15 bases are a match to TRBD2. Trimming removed 6 bases from V and 0 bases from J; junction bases left unmatched: 6. CDR3 length equals 17 residues. The germline gives CDR1 GTSNPN, CDR2 SVGIG (reference sequence).